This T cell receptor (beta chain) was sequenced in a study of early T cells in non-severe SARS-CoV-2 infection. Unique molecular identifiers were added to individual cDNA molecules. TCRdb reanalysed the 5' RACE reads using MiXCR and keeps one entry per CDR3 protein. This sample has tens of thousands of distinct CDR3 sequences, with around 4.8% found just once. V dropped 4 bases and J dropped 7 bases, with 14 bases sitting between them. From germline, CDR1 is SQVTM and CDR2 ANQGSEA. The CDR3 length is 13 residues. This clonotype was counted at least ten times. The sample comprised whole blood. The rearrangement links TRBV29-1 to TRBJ2-1, with D possibly TRBD2 on 7 matching bases. The TCR comes from an adult who was a healthcare worker with PCR-confirmed SARS-CoV-2 infection or an uninfected control (not recorded which). The CDR3 reads CSVVRRGPNEQFF. CDR3 sequence (DNA): TGCAGCGTTGTTAGGCGGGGGCCGAATGAGCAGTTCTTC.